A single sample gave rise to the 28 T cell receptor beta chains below, sequenced in a study of blood T cell repertoires in COVID-19. TCRdb keeps only in-frame clones here, not all; method: immunoSEQ multiplex PCR. The sample consists of some 180,000 clones, approximately 80% of them appearing once. The sequenced sample was peripheral blood. The receptor source for this set is a man aged 55 to 70 with acute or convalescent COVID-19.

This sequence joins TRBV4-1 and TRBJ2-5, with TRBD1 identical over 7 bases. Germline trimming cut 4 bases from V and 3 bases from J; bases unmatched to any gene: 5. The germline V gene encodes CDR1 MGHRA and CDR2 YSYEKL. The CDR3 is 14 amino acids. The CDR3 nucleotides read TGCGCCAGCAGCCTCCCCGGGACAGAAGAGACCCAGTACTTC. Translated: CASSLPGTEETQYF.

The rearrangement links TRBV5-8 to TRBJ2-1; a weak D match, TRBD1 (6 bases). Trimming removed 4 bases at V and 8 bases at J, with 16 bases between. CDR3 length: 14 amino acids. Germline loops: CDR1 SGHTS, CDR2 YDEGEE. The CDR3 DNA is TGTGCCAGCAGCACACTCTTCAGGGGCGATGAGCAGTTCTTC. This sequence encodes CASSTLFRGDEQFF.

V gene TRBV5-5 combines with J gene TRBJ2-1; D is unclear. The CDR3 spans 15 residues. Trimming stripped 2 bases from V and 0 bases from J, with 9 bases between. Germline CDR1 SGHKS, CDR2 YYEKEE (reference sequence). This chain's CDR3 is CASSLPRSSYNEQFF. The CDR3 DNA sequence: TGTGCCAGCAGCTTACCAAGGAGCTCCTACAATGAGCAGTTCTTC. Drawing the rest from reference TRBV5-5 and TRBJ2-1, the complete variable domain is DAGVTQSPTHLIKTRGQQVTLRCSPISGHKSVSWYQQVLGQGPQFIFQYYEKEERGRGNFPDRFSARQFPNYSSELNVNALLLGDSALYLCASSLPRSSYNEQFFGPGTRLTVL.

This clone was seen a handful of times. The chain is built from TRBV11-2 and TRBJ2-2, with 7 nucleotides matching TRBD2. Germline-derived CDR1 and CDR2 are SGHAT and FQNNGV. V lost 0 bases to trimming and J lost 9 bases; unmatched junction nucleotides: 19. The CDR3 totals 19 residues. The CDR3: CASSLDRSGTMSLRRELFF. The CDR3 coding sequence is TGTGCCAGCAGCTTAGATCGTTCCGGGACTATGTCTCTTCGCCGGGAGCTGTTTTTT.

This chain connects TRBV5-1 to TRBJ1-4, with 9 bases fitting TRBD1. CDR1 and CDR2 from the germline V gene are SGHRS and YFSETQ. The CDR3 totals 15 residues. V was pared by 0 bases and J by 3 bases, with 0 bases of the junction left unmatched. The CDR3: CASSLGQGANEKLFF. CDR3 DNA sequence: TGCGCCAGCAGCTTGGGACAGGGGGCTAATGAAAAACTGTTTTTT.

This chain joins TRBV7-2 and TRBJ2-3; D possibly corresponds to TRBD2 (5 bases). Trimming shortened V by 2 bases and J by 3 bases, and 15 bases separated the two germline ends. The CDR3 extends over 16 amino acids. Germline V gene sequence: CDR1 SGHTA, CDR2 FQGNSA. The CDR3 bases are TGTGCCAGCAGCTTATGGTGGAGCGGACCAACAGATACGCAGTATTTT. Amino acid sequence: CASSLWWSGPTDTQYF.

The chain combines TRBV2 with TRBJ1-6; 7 bases match TRBD1. Germline lookup yields CDR1 SNHLY and CDR2 FYNNEI. The CDR3 has 14 amino acids. V shed 8 bases, J shed 5 bases, and the junction held 6 bases outside the gene matches. Here the CDR3 reads CASLWDRNNSPLHF. Here the CDR3 DNA reads TGTGCCAGCCTCTGGGACAGAAATAATTCACCCCTCCACTTT.

This clone has just a few counts. The chain links TRBV27 to TRBJ2-1, with 9 bases matching TRBD1. CDR1 and CDR2 from the germline V gene are MNHEY and SMNVEV (reference sequence). Trimming removed 7 bases from V and 8 bases from J; junction bases left unmatched: 6. The CDR3 spans 13 residues. The CDR3 DNA reads TGTGCCAGCAAGGACAGGGGCGCCGATGAGCAGTTCTTC. Translating it yields CASKDRGADEQFF.

The chain is built from TRBV28 and TRBJ2-3; TRBD2 matches at 7 bases. Looked up from germline, CDR1 is MDHEN and CDR2 is SYDVKM. The J segment lost 5 bases and the V segment lost 2 bases, leaving 7 bases of the junction unmatched. The CDR3 is 15 residues long. Here the CDR3 reads CASSLGTTIIDTQYF. The CDR3 DNA follows: TGTGCCAGCAGTTTAGGGACTACGATCATAGATACGCAGTATTTT. Supplemented by reference TRBV28 and TRBJ2-3, the full variable domain reads DVKVTQSSRYLVKRTGEKVFLECVQDMDHENMFWYRQDPGLGLRLIYFSYDVKMKEKGDIPEGYSVSREKKERFSLILESASTNQTSMYLCASSLGTTIIDTQYFGPGTRLTVL.

The chain carries TRBV25-1 and TRBJ1-2; possibly TRBD1 for D (5 bases). In germline, CDR1 is MGHDK, CDR2 SYGVNS. CDR3 length: 12 residues. Trimming removed 5 bases at V and 6 bases at J, with 10 bases between. The CDR3 is CASSFSGNGYTF. The CDR3 DNA follows: TGTGCCAGCAGTTTTTCAGGGAATGGCTACACCTTC.

The chain recombines TRBV4-2 with TRBJ2-3; 10 nucleotides line up with TRBD2. Unmatched junction bases numbered 3, after V lost 1 base and J lost 5 bases. This CDR3 has 15 residues. Germline CDR1 reads LGHNA; CDR2 reads YNFKEQ. The CDR3 bases are TGTGCCAGCAGCCAAGGGGCTAGCGGGGGAGATACGCAGTATTTT. As protein: CASSQGASGGDTQYF.

This clone has a single count. The J gene is TRBJ1-6, the V gene TRBV9; TRBD1 matches 9 bases. CDR3 length equals 15 residues. The V segment lost 3 bases and the J segment 7 bases; nucleotides outside the gene matches: 5. CDR1 is SGDLS and CDR2 is YYNGEE in the germline V gene. As DNA, the CDR3 is TGTGCCAGCAGCGGATTGACAGGGGGGAATTCACCCCTCCACTTT. Translating gives CASSGLTGGNSPLHF.

The rearrangement joins TRBV12-3 or TRBV12-4 to TRBJ2-7, with D unclear. Trimming removed 3 bases at V and 1 base at J, with 7 bases between. The CDR3 is made up of 13 amino acids. The DNA of the CDR3 is TGTGCCAGCAGTTTTTCAGGTTCCTACGAGCAGTACTTC. It specifies CASSFSGSYEQYF.

The CDR3 spells CASSLGLGRYNSPLHF. In DNA form, the CDR3 reads TGTGCCAGCAGTTTAGGGCTGGGGCGGTATAATTCACCCCTCCACTTT. This rearrangement joins TRBV27 to TRBJ1-6; D is possibly TRBD1 (5 bases). This CDR3 is built from 16 residues. The germline CDR1 and CDR2 sequences are MNHEY and SMNVEV (reference sequence). Trimming shortened V by 2 bases and J by 4 bases, and 12 bases separated the two germline ends.

This chain connects TRBV5-1 to TRBJ2-1; D unclear. V shed 0 bases and J shed 7 bases, with 8 bases lying between them. The germline CDR1 and CDR2 sequences are SGHRS and YFSETQ. This CDR3 has 13 residues. The CDR3 spells CASSLESENEQFF. The CDR3 coding sequence is TGCGCCAGCAGCTTGGAATCGGAGAATGAGCAGTTCTTC.

The V gene is TRBV2, the J gene TRBJ1-3; D may be TRBD1 (6 bases). Trimming took off 0 bases at V and 4 bases at J, with 13 bases between the two ends. CDR1 and CDR2 (germline): SNHLY, FYNNEI. CDR3 length equals 16 residues. CDR3 DNA sequence: TGTGCCAGCAGTGAAGCGCCAGCAGGGGCCGGAAACACCATATATTTT. It specifies CASSEAPAGAGNTIYF. Drawing the rest from reference TRBV2 and TRBJ1-3, the complete variable domain is EPEVTQTPSHQVTQMGQEVILRCVPISNHLYFYWYRQILGQKVEFLVSFYNNEISEKSEIFDDQFSVERPDGSNFTLKIRSTKLEDSAMYFCASSEAPAGAGNTIYFGEGSWLTVV.

The J gene is TRBJ1-2, the V gene TRBV6-2 or TRBV6-3; D uncertain. Germline V gene sequence: CDR1 MNHEY, CDR2 SVGEGT. V gave up 4 bases and J gave up 0 bases, with 15 bases separating them. This CDR3 is built from 16 residues. The CDR3 protein is CASSSRKQRANYGYTF. The DNA of the CDR3 is TGTGCCAGCAGTTCCAGGAAACAGCGGGCTAACTATGGCTACACCTTC.

This clone appeared a single time. The V call is TRBV21-1, the J call TRBJ2-2; the table names TRBD2, a call not compared with the DNA. TRBV21-1 is an annotated pseudogene. This CDR3 spans 14 amino acids. CDR3 nucleotide sequence: TGTGCCAGCAGCAAACGTAATAACACCGGGGAGCTGTTTTTT. Protein: CASSKRNNTGELFF.

To note about this clone: Distinct nucleotide sequences in the sample also encode this CDR3. The J gene is TRBJ1-2, the V gene TRBV6-4, with TRBD1 matching over 8 bases. The CDR3 is 15 residues long. Germline CDR1 is MRHNA and CDR2 is SNTAGT. The V segment lost 5 bases and the J segment 8 bases; nucleotides outside the gene matches: 13. CDR3 sequence (DNA): TGTGCCAGCAGTCCAAATTCCGGGACAGGAGAAGGCTACACCTTC. It translates to CASSPNSGTGEGYTF.

The chain links TRBV12-2 to TRBJ2-7; the DNA was not used to check the table's D call, TRBD1. TRBV12-2 is labeled a pseudogene. The CDR3 runs to 20 residues. The CDR3 loop reads CASRLEGTGTGGVDSYEQYF. The CDR3 region has the DNA TGTGCAAGTCGCTTAGAAGGAACCGGGACAGGGGGCGTTGATTCCTACGAGCAGTACTTC.

This rearrangement joins TRBV7-2 to TRBJ1-2, with TRBD1 identical over 9 bases. Germline lookup yields CDR1 SGHTA and CDR2 FQGNSA. V gave up 3 bases and J gave up 4 bases; unmatched junction bases: 9. The CDR3 is 16 residues long. As DNA, the CDR3 is TGTGCCAGCAGCTTCGGATATCGACAGGGGGGCTATGGCTACACCTTC. Encoded protein: CASSFGYRQGGYGYTF.

The chain has TRBV29-1 and TRBJ2-1, with TRBD1 identical over 10 bases. Looked up from germline, CDR1 is SQVTM and CDR2 is ANQGSEA. This CDR3 is 16 amino acids long. Trimming removed 3 bases from V and 4 bases from J; junction bases left unmatched: 9. Here the CDR3 reads CSVEFLTGGRYNEQFF. For the CDR3, the DNA is TGCAGCGTTGAGTTCCTGACAGGGGGCCGGTACAATGAGCAGTTCTTC.

V is TRBV5-6 and J is TRBJ2-7; 14 nucleotides match TRBD2. V dropped 4 bases and J dropped 7; count of bases not matched to a gene: 10. CDR3 size: 16 residues. Per the germline V gene, CDR1 is SGHDT and CDR2 is YYEEEE. The CDR3 sequence is CASSEGLAGGSREQYF. In DNA, the CDR3 is TGTGCCAGCAGCGAAGGACTAGCGGGAGGATCGCGGGAGCAGTACTTC.

V gene TRBV5-4 combines with J gene TRBJ2-7; D is perhaps TRBD2 (8 bases). Trimming removed 4 bases from V and 2 bases from J, with 19 bases in between. This CDR3 contains 16 residues. Germline values: CDR1 SGHNT, CDR2 YYREEE (reference sequence). CDR3: CASSSGGRDSPYEQYF. CDR3 nucleotides: TGTGCCAGCAGCAGCGGGGGTCGGGACAGCCCCTACGAGCAGTACTTC.

The chain has TRBV6-5 and TRBJ1-6, with 10 positions matching TRBD1. Germline V gives CDR1 MNHEY, CDR2 SVGAGI. The trim removed 6 bases at V and 9 bases at J, leaving 5 bases unmatched. CDR3 length: 14 residues. CDR3 amino acids: CASRKTGGGSPLHF. The CDR3 DNA is TGTGCCAGCAGGAAGACAGGGGGCGGTTCACCCCTCCACTTT.

The V call is TRBV19, the J call TRBJ1-5, with TRBD1 matching over 9 bases. The J segment lost 3 bases and the V segment lost 4 bases, leaving 7 bases of the junction unmatched. Germline V gene lookup returns CDR1 LNHDA and CDR2 SQIVND (reference sequence). The CDR3 runs 16 residues. The CDR3 sequence: CASSKTGTGNNQPQHF. CDR3 sequence (DNA): TGTGCCAGTAGTAAAACCGGGACAGGGAACAATCAGCCCCAGCATTTT.

The chain couples TRBV20-1 to TRBJ2-1; TRBD2 agrees at 14 bases. V trimming: 3 bases; J trimming: 4 bases; junction bases outside the gene matches: 11. Germline values: CDR1 DFQATT, CDR2 SNEGSKA (reference sequence). The CDR3 has 18 residues. As DNA, the CDR3 is TGCAGTGCTAGTGAAGGGACTAGCGGGGGAGCGGGGTACAATGAGCAGTTCTTC. Protein sequence: CSASEGTSGGAGYNEQFF.

The chain recombines TRBV30 with TRBJ1-5; 7 positions match TRBD1. From germline, CDR1 is GTSNPN and CDR2 SVGIG (reference sequence). This CDR3 is built from 13 residues. Losses at the gene ends were 4 bases for V and 3 bases for J; bases not matched to a gene: 3. The CDR3 DNA sequence: TGTGCCTGGACAGGGGGGCCCAATCAGCCCCAGCATTTT. Its translation is CAWTGGPNQPQHF.